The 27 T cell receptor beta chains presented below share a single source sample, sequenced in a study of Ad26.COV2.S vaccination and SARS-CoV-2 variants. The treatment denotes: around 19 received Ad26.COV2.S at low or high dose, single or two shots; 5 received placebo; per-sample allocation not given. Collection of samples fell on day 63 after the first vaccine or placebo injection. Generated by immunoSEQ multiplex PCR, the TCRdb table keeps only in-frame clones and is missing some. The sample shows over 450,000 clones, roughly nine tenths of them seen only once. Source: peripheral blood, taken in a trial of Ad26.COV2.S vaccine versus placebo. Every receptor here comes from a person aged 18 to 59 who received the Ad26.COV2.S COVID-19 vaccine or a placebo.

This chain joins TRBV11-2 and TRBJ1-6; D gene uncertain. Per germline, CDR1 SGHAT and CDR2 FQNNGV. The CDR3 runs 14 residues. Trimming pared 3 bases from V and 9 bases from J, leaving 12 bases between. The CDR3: CASSFAPTSSPLHF. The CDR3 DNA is TGTGCCAGCAGCTTCGCTCCCACGAGTTCACCCCTCCACTTT.

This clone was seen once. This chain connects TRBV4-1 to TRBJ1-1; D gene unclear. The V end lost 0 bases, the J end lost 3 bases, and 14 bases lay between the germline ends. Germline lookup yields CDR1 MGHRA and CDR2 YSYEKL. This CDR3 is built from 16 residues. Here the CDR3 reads CASSQERAPWDTEAFF. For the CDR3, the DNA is TGCGCCAGCAGCCAAGAAAGGGCCCCCTGGGACACTGAAGCTTTCTTT.

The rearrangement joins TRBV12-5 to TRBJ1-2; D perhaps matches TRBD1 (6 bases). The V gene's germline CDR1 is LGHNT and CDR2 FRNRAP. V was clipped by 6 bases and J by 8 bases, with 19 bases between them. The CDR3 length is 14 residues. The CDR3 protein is CASGVGASTGGYTF. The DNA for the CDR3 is TGTGCTAGTGGCGTGGGGGCCTCCACGGGAGGCTACACCTTC.

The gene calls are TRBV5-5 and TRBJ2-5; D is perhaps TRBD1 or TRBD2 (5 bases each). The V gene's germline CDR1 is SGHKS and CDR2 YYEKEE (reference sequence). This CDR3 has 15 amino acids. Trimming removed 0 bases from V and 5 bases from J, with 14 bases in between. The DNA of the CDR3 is TGTGCCAGCAGCTTGGGTTCAGGGCGGGTGGAGACCCAGTACTTC. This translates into CASSLGSGRVETQYF. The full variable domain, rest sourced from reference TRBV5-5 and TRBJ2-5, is DAGVTQSPTHLIKTRGQQVTLRCSPISGHKSVSWYQQVLGQGPQFIFQYYEKEERGRGNFPDRFSARQFPNYSSELNVNALLLGDSALYLCASSLGSGRVETQYFGPGTRLLVL.

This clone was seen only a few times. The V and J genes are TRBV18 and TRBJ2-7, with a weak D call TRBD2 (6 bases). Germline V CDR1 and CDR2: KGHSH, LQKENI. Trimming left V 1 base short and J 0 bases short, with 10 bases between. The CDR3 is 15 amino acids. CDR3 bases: TGTGCCAGCTCACCACAAATCGGGGGCTCCTACGAGCAGTACTTC. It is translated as CASSPQIGGSYEQYF.

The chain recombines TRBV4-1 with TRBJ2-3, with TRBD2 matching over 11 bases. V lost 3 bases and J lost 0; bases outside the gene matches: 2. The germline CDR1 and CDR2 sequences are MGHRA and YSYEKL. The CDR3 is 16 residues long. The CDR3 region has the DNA TGCGCCAGCAGCCAGCGACTAGCGGGGAGCACAGATACGCAGTATTTT. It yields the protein CASSQRLAGSTDTQYF.

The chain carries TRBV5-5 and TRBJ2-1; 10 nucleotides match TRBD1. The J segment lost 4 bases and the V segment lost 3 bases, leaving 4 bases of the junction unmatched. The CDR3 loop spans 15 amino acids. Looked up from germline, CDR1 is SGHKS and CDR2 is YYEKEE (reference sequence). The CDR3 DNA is TGTGCCAGCAGCTCGGACAGGGGGAGGTACAATGAGCAGTTCTTC. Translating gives CASSSDRGRYNEQFF.

The CDR3: CASSVGVTGVLFSSYNEQFF. CDR3 bases: TGTGCCAGCAGCGTAGGGGTGACAGGGGTACTCTTTAGCTCCTACAATGAGCAGTTCTTC. V is TRBV9 and J is TRBJ2-1, with 8 positions matching TRBD1. J gave up 0 bases and V 0 bases, and 14 bases lay outside the gene matches. This CDR3 region has 20 residues. Germline V gene sequence: CDR1 SGDLS, CDR2 YYNGEE.

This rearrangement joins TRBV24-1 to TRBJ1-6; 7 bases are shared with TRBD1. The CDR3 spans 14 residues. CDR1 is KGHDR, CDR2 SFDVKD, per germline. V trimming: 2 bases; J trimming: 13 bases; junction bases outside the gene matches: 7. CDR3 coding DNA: TGTGCCACCAGTGATTCCCGGACAGGAGGGCCCCTCCACTTT. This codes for CATSDSRTGGPLHF.

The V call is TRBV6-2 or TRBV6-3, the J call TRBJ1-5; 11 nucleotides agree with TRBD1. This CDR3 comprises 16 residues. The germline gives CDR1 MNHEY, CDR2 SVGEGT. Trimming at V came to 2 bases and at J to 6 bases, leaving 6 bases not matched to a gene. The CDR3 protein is CASSYPGQGAGQPQHF. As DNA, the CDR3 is TGTGCCAGCAGTTACCCCGGACAGGGGGCAGGTCAGCCCCAGCATTTT.

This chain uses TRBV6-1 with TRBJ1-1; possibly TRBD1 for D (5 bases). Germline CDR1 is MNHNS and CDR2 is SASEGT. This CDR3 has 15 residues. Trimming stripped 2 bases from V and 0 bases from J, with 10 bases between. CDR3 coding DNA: TGTGCCAGCAGTGAACTAGACAGATTGAACACTGAAGCTTTCTTT. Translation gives CASSELDRLNTEAFF.

In DNA, the CDR3 is TGTGCCAGCAGTTCGAGACAGGGACGAGGAGGCTACACCTTC. Translated: CASSSRQGRGGYTF. The chain links TRBV6-6 to TRBJ1-2, with TRBD1 matching over 7 bases. The CDR3 spans 14 residues. Unmatched junction bases numbered 10, after V lost 4 bases and J lost 8 bases. Germline assignment: CDR1 MNHNY and CDR2 SVGAGI (reference sequence).

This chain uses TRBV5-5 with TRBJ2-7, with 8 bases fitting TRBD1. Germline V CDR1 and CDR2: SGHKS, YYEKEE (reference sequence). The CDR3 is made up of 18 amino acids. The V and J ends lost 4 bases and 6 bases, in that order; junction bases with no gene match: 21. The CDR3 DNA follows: TGTGCCAGCAGCCACCTCGGGCAGGGGGCTACGCCGGGGGCCGAGCAGTACTTC. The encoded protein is CASSHLGQGATPGAEQYF.

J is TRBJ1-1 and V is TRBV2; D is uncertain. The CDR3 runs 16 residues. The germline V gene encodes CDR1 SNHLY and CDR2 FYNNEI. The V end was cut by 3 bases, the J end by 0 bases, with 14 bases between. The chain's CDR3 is CASSEFSSLVNTEAFF. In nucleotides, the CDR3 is TGTGCCAGCAGTGAGTTTTCTTCCTTGGTGAACACTGAAGCTTTCTTT.

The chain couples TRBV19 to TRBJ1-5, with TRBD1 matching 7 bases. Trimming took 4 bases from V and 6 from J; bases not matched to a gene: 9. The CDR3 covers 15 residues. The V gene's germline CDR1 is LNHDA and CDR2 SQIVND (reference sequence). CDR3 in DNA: TGTGCCAGTAGTAGCCCCGACAGGGCGAGTCAGCCCCAGCATTTT. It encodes CASSSPDRASQPQHF.

CDR3 residues: CASSLSAGETDTQYF. Written as DNA, the CDR3 is TGTGCCAGCAGCTTGTCGGCAGGGGAGACAGATACGCAGTATTTT. The chain recombines TRBV7-9 with TRBJ2-3; D may be TRBD1 (6 bases). The CDR3 runs 15 residues. V was shortened by 3 bases and J by 3 bases, with 13 bases between the two germline ends. In germline, CDR1 is SEHNR, CDR2 FQNEAQ (reference sequence).

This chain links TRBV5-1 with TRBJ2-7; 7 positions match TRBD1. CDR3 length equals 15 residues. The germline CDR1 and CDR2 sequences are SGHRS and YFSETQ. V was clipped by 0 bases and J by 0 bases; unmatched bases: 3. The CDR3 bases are TGCGCCAGCAGCTTGGTGGGACAGACCTCCTACGAGCAGTACTTC. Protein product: CASSLVGQTSYEQYF.

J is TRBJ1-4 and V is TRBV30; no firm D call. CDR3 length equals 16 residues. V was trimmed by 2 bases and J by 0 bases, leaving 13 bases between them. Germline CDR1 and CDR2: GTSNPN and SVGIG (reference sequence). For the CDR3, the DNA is TGTGCCTGGAGTCTTGGCATTGTTTCAACTAATGAAAAACTGTTTTTT. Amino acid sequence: CAWSLGIVSTNEKLFF.

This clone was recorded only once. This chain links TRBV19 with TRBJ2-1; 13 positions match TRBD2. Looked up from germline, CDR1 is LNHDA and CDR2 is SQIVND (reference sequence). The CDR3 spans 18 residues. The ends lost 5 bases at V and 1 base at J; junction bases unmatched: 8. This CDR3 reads CASSPGTSGEASYNEQFF. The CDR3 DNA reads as TGTGCCAGTAGTCCAGGGACTAGCGGGGAAGCATCCTACAATGAGCAGTTCTTC. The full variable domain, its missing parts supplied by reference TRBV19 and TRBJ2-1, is DGGITQSPKYLFRKEGQNVTLSCEQNLNHDAMYWYRQDPGQGLRLIYYSQIVNDFQKGDIAEGYSVSREKKESFPLTVTSAQKNPTAFYLCASSPGTSGEASYNEQFFGPGTRLTVL.

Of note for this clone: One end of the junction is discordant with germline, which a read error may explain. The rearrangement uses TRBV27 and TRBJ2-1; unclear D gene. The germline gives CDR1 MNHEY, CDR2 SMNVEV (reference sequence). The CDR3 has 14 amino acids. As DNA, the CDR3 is TGTGCCAGCAGTATATCGACCCGGCTCGGTGAGCAGTTCTTC. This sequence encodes CASSISTRLGEQFF.

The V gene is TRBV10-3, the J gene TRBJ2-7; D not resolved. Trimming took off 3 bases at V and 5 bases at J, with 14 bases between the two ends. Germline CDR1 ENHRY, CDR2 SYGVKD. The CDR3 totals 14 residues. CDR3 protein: CAISDFKVEDEQYF. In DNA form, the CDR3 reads TGTGCCATCAGTGATTTTAAGGTCGAGGACGAGCAGTACTTC.

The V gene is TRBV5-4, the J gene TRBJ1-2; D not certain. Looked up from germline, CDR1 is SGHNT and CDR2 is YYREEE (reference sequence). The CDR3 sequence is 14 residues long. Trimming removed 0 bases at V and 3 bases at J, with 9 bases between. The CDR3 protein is CASSLGTDYYGYTF. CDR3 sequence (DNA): TGTGCCAGCAGCTTGGGGACGGACTACTATGGCTACACCTTC.

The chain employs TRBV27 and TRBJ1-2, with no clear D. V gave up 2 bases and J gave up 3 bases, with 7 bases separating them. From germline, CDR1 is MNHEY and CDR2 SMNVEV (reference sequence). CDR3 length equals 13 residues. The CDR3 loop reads CASSLGRDYGYTF. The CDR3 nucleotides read TGTGCCAGCAGTTTAGGAAGGGACTATGGCTACACCTTC.

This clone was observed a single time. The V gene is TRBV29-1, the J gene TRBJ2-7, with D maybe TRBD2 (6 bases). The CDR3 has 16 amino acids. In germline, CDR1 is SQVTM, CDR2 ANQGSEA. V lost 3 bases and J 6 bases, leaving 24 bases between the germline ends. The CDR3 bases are TGCAGCGTTGAGATGGGTCCGGGACTCCAGCAGAGCGAGCAGTACTTC. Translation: CSVEMGPGLQQSEQYF.

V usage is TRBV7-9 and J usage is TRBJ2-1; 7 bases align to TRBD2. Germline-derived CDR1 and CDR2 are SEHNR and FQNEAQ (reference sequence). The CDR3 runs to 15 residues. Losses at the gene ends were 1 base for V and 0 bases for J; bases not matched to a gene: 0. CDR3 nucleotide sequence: TGTGCCAGCAGCTTAGGGACTAGCTCCTACAATGAGCAGTTCTTC. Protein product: CASSLGTSSYNEQFF.

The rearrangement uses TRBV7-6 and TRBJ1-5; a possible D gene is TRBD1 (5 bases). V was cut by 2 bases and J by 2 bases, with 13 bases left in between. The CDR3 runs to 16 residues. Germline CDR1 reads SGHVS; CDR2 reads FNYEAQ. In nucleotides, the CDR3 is TGTGCCAGCAGCTTATTCAGGGTTGTGGGCAATCAGCCCCAGCATTTT. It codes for CASSLFRVVGNQPQHF. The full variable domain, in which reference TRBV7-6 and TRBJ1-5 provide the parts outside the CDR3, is GAGVSQSPRYKVTKRGQDVALRCDPISGHVSLYWYRQALGQGPEFLTYFNYEAQQDKSGLPNDRFSAERPEGSISTLTIQRTEQRDSAMYRCASSLFRVVGNQPQHFGDGTRLSIL.

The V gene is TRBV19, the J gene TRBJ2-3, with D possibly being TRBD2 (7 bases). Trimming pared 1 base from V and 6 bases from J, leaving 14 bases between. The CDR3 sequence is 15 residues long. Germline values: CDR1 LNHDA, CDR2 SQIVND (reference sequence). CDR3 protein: CASSIGSGGRDTQYF. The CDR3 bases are TGTGCCAGTAGTATAGGTTCCGGGGGGCGGGATACGCAGTATTTT.